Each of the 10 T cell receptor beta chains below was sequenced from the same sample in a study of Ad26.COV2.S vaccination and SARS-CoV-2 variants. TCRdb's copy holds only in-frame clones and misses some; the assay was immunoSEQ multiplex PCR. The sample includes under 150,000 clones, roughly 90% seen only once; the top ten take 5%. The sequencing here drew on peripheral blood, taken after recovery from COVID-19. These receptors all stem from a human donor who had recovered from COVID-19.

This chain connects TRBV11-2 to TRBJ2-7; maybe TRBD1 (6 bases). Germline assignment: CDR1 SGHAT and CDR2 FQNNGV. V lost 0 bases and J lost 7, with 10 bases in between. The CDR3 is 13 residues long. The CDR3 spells CASSLEFDREQYF. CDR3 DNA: TGTGCCAGCAGCTTAGAATTCGACAGGGAGCAGTACTTC.

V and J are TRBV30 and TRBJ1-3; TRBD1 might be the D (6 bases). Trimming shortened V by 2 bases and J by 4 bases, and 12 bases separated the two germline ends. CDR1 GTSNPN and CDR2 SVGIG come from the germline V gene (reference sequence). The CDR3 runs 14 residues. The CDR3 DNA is TGTGCCTGGAGTACCCCAGGGGCCGGAAACACCATATATTTT. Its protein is CAWSTPGAGNTIYF.

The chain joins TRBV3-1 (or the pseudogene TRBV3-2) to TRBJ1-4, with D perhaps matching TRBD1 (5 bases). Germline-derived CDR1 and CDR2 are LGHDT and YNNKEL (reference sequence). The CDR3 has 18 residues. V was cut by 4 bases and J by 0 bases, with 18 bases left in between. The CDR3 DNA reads TGTGCCAGCAGCCCAGGGAGACAGCCCGTTGCAACTAATGAAAAACTGTTTTTT. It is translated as CASSPGRQPVATNEKLFF.

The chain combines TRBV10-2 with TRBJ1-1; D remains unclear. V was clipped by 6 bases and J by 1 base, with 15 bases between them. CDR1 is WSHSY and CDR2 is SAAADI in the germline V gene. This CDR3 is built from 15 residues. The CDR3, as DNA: TGCGCCAGCAGCCTCCAGCGATTTAAGAACACTGAAGCTTTCTTT. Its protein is CASSLQRFKNTEAFF.

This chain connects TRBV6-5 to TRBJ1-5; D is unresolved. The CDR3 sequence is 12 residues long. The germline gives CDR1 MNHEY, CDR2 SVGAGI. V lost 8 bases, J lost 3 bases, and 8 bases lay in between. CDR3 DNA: TGTGCCAGCGATCGGGTCAATCAGCCCCAGCATTTT. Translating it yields CASDRVNQPQHF.

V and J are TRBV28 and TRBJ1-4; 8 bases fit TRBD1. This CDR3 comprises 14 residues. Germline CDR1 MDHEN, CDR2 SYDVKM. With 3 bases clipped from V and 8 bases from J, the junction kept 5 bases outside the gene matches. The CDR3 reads CASSFNRGEEKLFF. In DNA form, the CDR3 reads TGTGCCAGCAGTTTCAACAGGGGGGAGGAAAAACTGTTTTTT.

CDR3 nucleotides: TGCGCCAGCAGCCAAGATCGAACGTCTGAAGCTTTCTTT. This translates into CASSQDRTSEAFF. This chain connects TRBV4-3 to TRBJ1-1; D is undetermined. V lost 0 bases to trimming and J lost 6 bases, with 8 bases between them. Germline V CDR1 and CDR2: LGHNA, YSLEER. CDR3 length equals 13 residues.

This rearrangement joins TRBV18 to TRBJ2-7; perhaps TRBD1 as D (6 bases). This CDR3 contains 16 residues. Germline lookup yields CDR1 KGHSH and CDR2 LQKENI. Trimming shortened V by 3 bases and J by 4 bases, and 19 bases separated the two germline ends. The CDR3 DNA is TGTGCCAGCTCACCCCACCCATGGACAGAGGCGTACGAGCAGTACTTC. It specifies CASSPHPWTEAYEQYF.

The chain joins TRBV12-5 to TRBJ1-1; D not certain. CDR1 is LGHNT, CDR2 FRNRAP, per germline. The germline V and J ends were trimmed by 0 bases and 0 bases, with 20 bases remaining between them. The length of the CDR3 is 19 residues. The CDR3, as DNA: TGTGCTAGTGGTTTGGTATATAGTGGTGCTACAGACTTGAACACTGAAGCTTTCTTT. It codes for CASGLVYSGATDLNTEAFF.

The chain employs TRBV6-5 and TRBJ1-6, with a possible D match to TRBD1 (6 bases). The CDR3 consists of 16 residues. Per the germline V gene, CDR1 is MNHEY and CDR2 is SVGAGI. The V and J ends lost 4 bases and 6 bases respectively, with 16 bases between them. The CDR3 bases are TGTGCCAGCAGTTTCTCAGGGGCAGCGCGTAATTCACCCCTCCACTTT. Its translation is CASSFSGAARNSPLHF.